One and the same sample provided the 27 T cell receptor beta chains below, sequenced in a study of OX40 agonist ivuxolimab in advanced cancers. Sequencing was performed with immunoSEQ multiplex PCR; in TCRdb, only in-frame clones are kept and a portion is missing. The sample includes 55,000 to 65,000 clones, 85% of them seen just once. The specimen was CD4+ or CD8+ T cells sorted from blood, collected in a trial of the OX40 agonist ivuxolimab. All receptors come from an adult with an advanced solid tumor such as melanoma, head and neck, liver or kidney cancer.

This clone was seen a handful of times. The rearrangement links TRBV19 to TRBJ1-2; D remains ambiguous. V was pared by 4 bases and J by 2 bases, with 11 bases between. CDR3 length: 14 residues. Germline V gene sequence: CDR1 LNHDA, CDR2 SQIVND (reference sequence). In DNA, the CDR3 is TGTGCCAGTAGTACGAATAGCATCAACTATGGCTACACCTTC. Translated: CASSTNSINYGYTF.

V and J are TRBV7-9 and TRBJ2-1; no reliable D call. This CDR3 spans 15 amino acids. V was shortened by 5 bases and J by 0 bases, with 11 bases between the two germline ends. CDR1 is SEHNR and CDR2 is FQNEAQ in the germline V gene (reference sequence). The CDR3 reads CASSPGRASYNEQFF. The CDR3 DNA sequence: TGTGCCAGCAGCCCGGGTAGGGCCTCCTACAATGAGCAGTTCTTC.

The sample holds one count of this clone. The DNA of the CDR3 is TGTGCCAGCAGTGTGGGCAGTAACTATGGCTACACCTTC. It is translated as CASSVGSNYGYTF. The chain carries TRBV2 and TRBJ1-2; D uncertain. Trimming shortened V by 4 bases and J by 1 base, and 7 bases separated the two germline ends. Per germline, CDR1 SNHLY and CDR2 FYNNEI. There are 13 residues in the CDR3.

V usage is TRBV5-6 and J usage is TRBJ1-4; no clear D. Per the germline V gene, CDR1 is SGHDT and CDR2 is YYEEEE. The CDR3 consists of 13 residues. The V and J ends lost 3 bases and 7 bases respectively, with 10 bases between them. The CDR3 sequence is CASSSSGREKLFF. CDR3 nucleotide sequence: TGTGCCAGCAGCTCTAGCGGGCGTGAAAAACTGTTTTTT.

The chain employs TRBV5-6 and TRBJ2-1; D unclear. Trimming left V 5 bases short and J 1 base short, with 4 bases between. The germline gives CDR1 SGHDT, CDR2 YYEEEE. This CDR3 region has 12 residues. For the CDR3, the DNA is TGTGCCAGCAGAGTTTCCTACAATGAGCAGTTCTTC. It encodes CASRVSYNEQFF.

The sample holds a few counts of this clone. The chain uses TRBV9 and TRBJ2-2, with 9 positions matching TRBD1. Germline CDR1 is SGDLS and CDR2 is YYNGEE. This CDR3 contains 16 residues. V was pared by 4 bases and J by 5 bases, with 9 bases of the junction left unmatched. CDR3 region: CASSPPGQGNTGELFF. The DNA of the CDR3 is TGTGCCAGCAGCCCCCCGGGACAGGGTAATACCGGGGAGCTGTTTTTT.

The rearrangement links TRBV19 to TRBJ1-2; TRBD1 agrees at 8 bases. V dropped 4 bases and J dropped 8; count of bases not matched to a gene: 6. Per the germline V gene, CDR1 is LNHDA and CDR2 is SQIVND (reference sequence). The CDR3 is 13 residues long. Here the CDR3 DNA reads TGTGCCAGTAGTACGACAGGGGTCGGCGGCTACACCTTC. This encodes CASSTTGVGGYTF. The entire variable domain, with the rest obtained from reference TRBV19 and TRBJ1-2, is as follows: DGGITQSPKYLFRKEGQNVTLSCEQNLNHDAMYWYRQDPGQGLRLIYYSQIVNDFQKGDIAEGYSVSREKKESFPLTVTSAQKNPTAFYLCASSTTGVGGYTFGSGTRLTVV.

The V and J genes are TRBV5-4 and TRBJ2-1; D unclear. Trimming took off 0 bases at V and 4 bases at J, with 8 bases between the two ends. Per germline, CDR1 SGHNT and CDR2 YYREEE (reference sequence). The CDR3 spans 14 residues. CDR3: CASSLATAYNEQFF. CDR3 sequence (DNA): TGTGCCAGCAGCTTGGCAACAGCTTACAATGAGCAGTTCTTC.

The rearrangement uses TRBV7-9 and TRBJ2-3, with no clear D. The CDR3 is made up of 16 amino acids. V lost 0 bases and J 0 bases, leaving 10 bases between the germline ends. Germline V gene lookup returns CDR1 SEHNR and CDR2 FQNEAQ (reference sequence). The CDR3 nucleotides are TGTGCCAGCAGCTTAGCCTCTGGGATTAGCACAGATACGCAGTATTTT. It encodes CASSLASGISTDTQYF.

The chain uses TRBV25-1 and TRBJ1-2; tentative D call: TRBD1 (5 bases). V was cut by 0 bases and J by 8 bases, with 13 bases left in between. This CDR3 is built from 14 residues. Germline V CDR1 and CDR2: MGHDK, SYGVNS. The CDR3: CASSEYSGDIGYTF. The CDR3 DNA follows: TGTGCCAGCAGTGAATATTCGGGGGATATCGGCTACACCTTC.

CDR3 region: CASRTSKAGGLRDTQYF. CDR3 nucleotides: TGTGCCAGCAGAACTTCTAAAGCGGGGGGGCTCAGAGATACGCAGTATTTT. The chain links TRBV13 to TRBJ2-3; 10 bases are a match to TRBD2. V dropped 6 bases and J dropped 5; count of bases not matched to a gene: 14. Looked up from germline, CDR1 is PRHDT and CDR2 is FYEKMQ (reference sequence). This CDR3 spans 17 amino acids.

This clone was seen a handful of times. In DNA form, the CDR3 reads TGTGCCAGCAGTGAGACAGGGGGCGCCTTCAATGAGCAGTTCTTC. This gives the protein CASSETGGAFNEQFF. The chain uses TRBV25-1 and TRBJ2-1; 10 nucleotides line up with TRBD1. Germline CDR1 reads MGHDK; CDR2 reads SYGVNS. The CDR3 extends over 15 amino acids. J was trimmed by 6 bases and V by 3 bases; bases with no gene match: 5.

This rearrangement joins TRBV11-2 to TRBJ2-7; the match to TRBD2 covers 10 bases. Germline V gives CDR1 SGHAT, CDR2 FQNNGV. The CDR3 sequence is 16 residues long. V shed 0 bases and J 6 bases; nucleotides not matched to a gene: 8. CDR3 DNA: TGTGCCAGCAGCTTAGATGCGGCTAGCGGGAGATTCGAGCAGTACTTC. Translating gives CASSLDAASGRFEQYF.

V is TRBV15 and J is TRBJ2-7; a weak D match, TRBD2 (6 bases). This CDR3 is built from 12 residues. The germline V gene has CDR1 LNHNV and CDR2 YYDKDF (reference sequence). Trimming took 3 bases from V and 12 from J, leaving 15 bases between them. CDR3 sequence (DNA): TGTGCCACCAGCAGGTTGGGAGCGGGCCTGTACTTC. Its translation: CATSRLGAGLYF.

The rearrangement links TRBV28 to TRBJ2-4, with TRBD1 as a possible D gene (5 bases). Trimming left V 7 bases short and J 0 bases short, with 13 bases between. This CDR3 region has 15 residues. The V gene's germline CDR1 is MDHEN and CDR2 SYDVKM. The CDR3 is CASNPTDLAKNIQYF. CDR3 in DNA: TGTGCCAGCAACCCGACAGACCTAGCCAAAAACATTCAGTACTTC.

The chain joins TRBV29-1 to TRBJ2-1, with a weak D call TRBD1 (5 bases). The V end lost 7 bases, the J end lost 6 bases, and 19 bases lay between the germline ends. The CDR3 extends over 14 amino acids. The germline CDR1 and CDR2 sequences are SQVTM and ANQGSEA. The CDR3 DNA reads as TGCAGCGCTCAAAGGGGCGTCCTTGCCAATGAGCAGTTCTTC. This encodes CSAQRGVLANEQFF.

This chain links TRBV6-1 with TRBJ1-1; D gene unclear. Germline V lookup: CDR1 MNHNS, CDR2 SASEGT. The V and J ends lost 1 base and 9 bases respectively, with 12 bases between them. The CDR3 is 13 residues long. CDR3 loop: CASSEGAVGQAFF. CDR3 coding DNA: TGTGCCAGCAGTGAAGGGGCGGTTGGCCAAGCTTTCTTT.

The chain couples TRBV7-8 to TRBJ1-3; 7 nucleotides match TRBD1. V lost 1 base to trimming and J lost 4 bases; unmatched junction nucleotides: 4. The CDR3 spans 15 residues. CDR1 and CDR2 (germline): SGHVS, FQNEAQ. CDR3 sequence reads: CASSLVQQGGNTIYF. CDR3 sequence (DNA): TGTGCCAGCAGCTTAGTTCAACAGGGGGGAAACACCATATATTTT. The full variable domain, in which reference TRBV7-8 and TRBJ1-3 provide the parts outside the CDR3, is GAGVSQSPRYKVAKRGQDVALRCDPISGHVSLFWYQQALGQGPEFLTYFQNEAQLDKSGLPSDRFFAERPEGSVSTLKIQRTQQEDSAVYLCASSLVQQGGNTIYFGEGSWLTVV.

The chain employs TRBV4-1 and TRBJ2-7; D assignment may be TRBD1 or TRBD2 (5 bases each). There are 15 residues in the CDR3. From germline, CDR1 is MGHRA and CDR2 YSYEKL. V was cut by 4 bases and J by 4 bases, with 17 bases left in between. CDR3 nucleotides: TGCGCCAGCAGCCCTACGGGACGGGAAGAGTACGAGCAGTACTTC. This translates into CASSPTGREEYEQYF.

This sequence joins TRBV14 and TRBJ2-7; no firm D call. V was shortened by 4 bases and J by 2 bases, with 12 bases between the two germline ends. CDR1 and CDR2 from the germline V gene are SGHDN and FVKESK. There are 14 residues in the CDR3. The CDR3 spells CASSRGGLTYEQYF. The CDR3 DNA follows: TGTGCCAGCAGCCGAGGCGGCCTCACCTACGAGCAGTACTTC.

The chain couples TRBV6-5 to TRBJ2-7; D may be TRBD2 (5 bases). This CDR3 spans 13 amino acids. Looked up from germline, CDR1 is MNHEY and CDR2 is SVGAGI. Trimming left V 5 bases short and J 3 bases short, with 11 bases between. This CDR3 reads CASSDGLNYEQYF. The CDR3 DNA reads TGTGCCAGCAGTGATGGACTGAACTACGAGCAGTACTTC.

The CDR3 DNA reads as TGTGCCAGCAGCCGAGCGGGGGGGCCTGAAGATACGCAGTATTTT. This sequence encodes CASSRAGGPEDTQYF. V usage is TRBV11-3 and J usage is TRBJ2-3; 10 bases match TRBD2. The CDR3 has 15 residues. Germline CDR1 SGHNT, CDR2 YENEEA. V was pared by 5 bases and J by 5 bases, with 7 bases of the junction left unmatched.

In DNA form, the CDR3 reads TGTGCCAGCAGCTTTGTCAGGGATAACGAGCAGTACTTC. Its protein product is CASSFVRDNEQYF. This sequence joins TRBV12-1 and TRBJ2-7; TRBD1 is taken as the D call from the table, unchecked against the DNA. TRBV12-1 is termed a pseudogene. The CDR3 consists of 13 residues.

The CDR3 loop reads CAWSVGGDTEAFF. CDR3 nucleotides: TGTGCCTGGAGTGTTGGGGGGGACACTGAAGCTTTCTTT. The V and J genes are TRBV30 and TRBJ1-1, with TRBD1 as a possible D gene (5 bases). Trimming took 0 bases from V and 3 from J, leaving 8 bases between them. From germline, CDR1 is GTSNPN and CDR2 SVGIG (reference sequence). This CDR3 has 13 amino acids.

This clone has only a few counts. The CDR3 coding sequence is TGTGCCAGCAGCCAAGTGACAGGGACCAGGAGGGTGTTTTTT. Amino acid sequence: CASSQVTGTRRVFF. The rearrangement joins TRBV14 to TRBJ2-2, with D possibly TRBD1 on 7 matching bases. Germline values: CDR1 SGHDN, CDR2 FVKESK. This CDR3 spans 14 amino acids. Between the trimmed V and J ends, which lost 1 base and 15 bases, there was a span of 18 bases.

V and J are TRBV5-1 and TRBJ2-3, with 12 bases lining up with TRBD2. Germline CDR1 reads SGHRS; CDR2 reads YFSETQ. V lost 4 bases, J lost 0 bases, and 6 bases stayed unmatched. This CDR3 has 17 residues. The CDR3 loop reads CASSPGLAGISTDTQYF. The CDR3 region has the DNA TGCGCCAGCAGCCCGGGACTAGCGGGCATTAGCACAGATACGCAGTATTTT.

The gene calls are TRBV6-5 and TRBJ2-5, with D possibly called TRBD1 or TRBD2 (5 bases each). The CDR3 is 14 amino acids. The germline CDR1 and CDR2 sequences are MNHEY and SVGAGI. V was shortened by 6 bases and J by 1 base, with 12 bases between the two germline ends. For the CDR3, the DNA is TGTGCCAGCAGCCCTTGGGGACCCCAAGAGACCCAGTACTTC. Translating it yields CASSPWGPQETQYF.